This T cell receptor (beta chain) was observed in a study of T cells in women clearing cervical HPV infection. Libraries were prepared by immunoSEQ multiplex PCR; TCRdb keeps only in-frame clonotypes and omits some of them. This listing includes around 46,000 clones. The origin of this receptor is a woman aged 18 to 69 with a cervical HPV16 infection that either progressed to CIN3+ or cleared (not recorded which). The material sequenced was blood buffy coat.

CDR3 in amino acids: CAWSPRAGVGDTQYF. CDR3 DNA, as far as it was read: TGTGCCTGGAGTCCCCGGGCGGGGGTGGGAGATACG. This chain links TRBV30 with TRBJ2-3; 7 bases agree with TRBD2. The read ends 3 residues early relative to the CDR3; the germline J gene fills the gap. There are 15 residues in the CDR3. In germline, CDR1 is GTSNPN, CDR2 SVGIG (reference sequence). V was pared by 2 bases and J by 5 bases, with 10 bases of the junction left unmatched.